Presented here are 2 T cell receptor beta chains from one specimen sequenced in a study of cytotoxic CD8 clonotypes in ibrutinib-treated CLL. The data were produced by immunoSEQ multiplex PCR, yet TCRdb's version contains in-frame clones alone and is incomplete. The sample has over 150,000 clones; more than 65% are singletons. The sample was PBMCs, taken after 12 months of ibrutinib treatment. The receptors shown here come from a human donor with chronic lymphocytic leukemia.

The chain joins TRBV19 to TRBJ1-3, with 7 bases lining up with TRBD1. V trimming: 7 bases; J trimming: 2 bases; junction bases outside the gene matches: 11. There are 16 residues in the CDR3. CDR1 LNHDA and CDR2 SQIVND come from the germline V gene (reference sequence). The CDR3 DNA sequence: TGTGCCAGTACCGCGAGTGGCAGGGGGGCTGGAAACACCATATATTTT. It translates to CASTASGRGAGNTIYF. The entire variable domain, with the rest obtained from reference TRBV19 and TRBJ1-3, is as follows: DGGITQSPKYLFRKEGQNVTLSCEQNLNHDAMYWYRQDPGQGLRLIYYSQIVNDFQKGDIAEGYSVSREKKESFPLTVTSAQKNPTAFYLCASTASGRGAGNTIYFGEGSWLTVV.

A single count supports this clone. The chain has TRBV5-1 and TRBJ2-7, with TRBD1 matching 9 bases. V trimming: 7 bases; J trimming: 3 bases; junction bases outside the gene matches: 11. The CDR3 runs 15 residues. Germline V gene lookup returns CDR1 SGHRS and CDR2 YFSETQ. The CDR3 sequence is CASGITGGIHYEQYF. In DNA, the CDR3 is TGCGCCAGCGGGATTACAGGGGGCATCCACTACGAGCAGTACTTC.